This T cell receptor beta chain came from a study of blood T cell repertoires in COVID-19. Study as a whole: From the United States, Italy and Spain came samples of acute and convalescent COVID-19.

This study enrolled people aged roughly 18 to 89 from approximately 25 US geographic areas. Cohort 3 donors were reported recovered after two negative PCRs, clearance, or symptom resolution. Looked up from germline, CDR1 is LNHDA and CDR2 is SQIVND (reference sequence). V lost 9 bases and J 2 bases, leaving 18 bases between the germline ends. The CDR3 has 15 residues. In the original analysis: Cell counts per sample came from amplifying reference gene primers. TCRdb's copy holds only in-frame clones and misses some; the assay was immunoSEQ multiplex PCR. V, J and clone size were drawn from that table, and D and trimming were deduced from the DNA. The table has around 500,000 clones, about nine tenths seen once.

The sequence came from a woman aged 60 to 75 who had recovered from COVID-19. Sequencing input: PBMCs or T cells enriched from blood (not recorded which). V gene TRBV19 combines with J gene TRBJ2-3, with a tentative D call TRBD2 (8 bases). The CDR3 loop is CASERGRGVTDTQYF. DNA of the CDR3: TGTGCCAGCGAAAGGGGGCGGGGGGTCACAGATACGCAGTATTTT.